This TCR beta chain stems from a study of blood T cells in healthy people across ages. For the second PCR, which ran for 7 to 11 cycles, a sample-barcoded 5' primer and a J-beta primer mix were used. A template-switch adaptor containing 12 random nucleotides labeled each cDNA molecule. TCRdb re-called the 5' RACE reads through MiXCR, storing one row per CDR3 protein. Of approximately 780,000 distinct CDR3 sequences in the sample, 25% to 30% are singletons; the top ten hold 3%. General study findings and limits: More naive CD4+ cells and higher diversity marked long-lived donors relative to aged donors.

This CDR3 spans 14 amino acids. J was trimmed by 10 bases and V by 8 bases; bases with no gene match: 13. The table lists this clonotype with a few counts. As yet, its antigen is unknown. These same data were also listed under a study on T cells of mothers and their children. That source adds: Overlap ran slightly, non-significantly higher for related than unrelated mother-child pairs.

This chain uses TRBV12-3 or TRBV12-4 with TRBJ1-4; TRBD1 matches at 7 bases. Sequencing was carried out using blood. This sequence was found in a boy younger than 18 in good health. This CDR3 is CASGQDRMRGKLFF. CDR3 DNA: TGTGCCAGCGGCCAGGACAGGATGAGGGGAAAACTGTTTTTT.